This T cell receptor (beta chain) appears in the sequencing data of a study of shared clonotypes between healthy human individuals. The CDR3 extends over 15 amino acids. CDR1 and CDR2 from the germline V gene are SEHNR and FQNEAQ (reference sequence). V gave up 3 bases and J gave up 2 bases, with 13 bases separating them. Generated by immunoSEQ multiplex PCR, the TCRdb table keeps only in-frame clones and is missing some. The data show 2,500,000 or so clones, around 90% seen once. The rearrangement uses TRBV7-9 and TRBJ2-5; D is possibly TRBD2 (5 bases). The receptor was isolated from a man aged 18 to 29 in good health. Material for sequencing was naive CD4+ T cells sorted from blood. The subset was: CD45RA+ positively selected. The CDR3 sequence is CASSLRAELQETQYF. The CDR3 DNA follows: TGTGCCAGCAGCTTGCGAGCGGAGCTACAAGAGACCCAGTACTTC.